This T cell receptor (beta chain) was sequenced for a study of T cell responses to AZD1222 COVID-19 vaccine. At the level of the study: The analysis combined second doses at about 4 or about 12 weeks. Study observations and caveats: Reportedly, nearly half of unique spike TCRs recognized epitopes outside B.1.351/B.1.1.7 mutations.

Comments on this clone: The antigen remains unidentified.

Sequencing used immunoSEQ multiplex PCR; TCRdb keeps in-frame clones, though not all of them. Counted here are around 78,000 clones, 90% occurring once; the ten biggest clones make up approximately 4.5%. V was trimmed by 7 bases and J by 6 bases, leaving 12 bases between them. The CDR3 contains 12 residues. Germline V gives CDR1 MDHEN, CDR2 SYDVKM. This clonotype originated in an adult in good health. The V call is TRBV28, the J call TRBJ1-2, with D tentatively TRBD1 (5 bases). The specimen was peripheral blood, collected on day 0 of AZD1222 vaccination. The CDR3: CASTRGEHGYTF. CDR3 DNA: TGTGCCAGCACCCGGGGCGAGCATGGCTACACCTTC.